This T cell receptor (beta chain) was captured by sequencing in a study of cytomegalovirus exposure and HLA in healthy donors. Notes on the study in general: It was 160 or so TCR beta chains that were listed as cytomegalovirus-associated.

Comments on this clone: Its antigen is undetermined.

Clones were read by immunoSEQ multiplex PCR, and TCRdb kept only the in-frame ones, dropping some. The sample has 240,000 or so clones; roughly 86% are singletons. Germline CDR1 and CDR2: KGHSH and LQKENI. Trimming took off 5 bases at V and 1 base at J, with 14 bases between the two ends. The CDR3 runs to 15 residues. The gene calls are TRBV18 and TRBJ1-1; the D gene is possibly TRBD1 (5 bases). The sequence derives from a woman in her twenties or thirties in good health and CMV-seropositive. Sequencing was done on a sample of PBMCs. CDR3 region: CASSSGIIGNTEAFF. The CDR3 DNA is TGTGCCAGCTCATCAGGGATAATAGGGAACACTGAAGCTTTCTTT.